These T cell receptor beta chains were read from a single sample in a study of blood T cell repertoires in COVID-19. Sequencing used immunoSEQ multiplex PCR; TCRdb keeps in-frame clones, though not all of them. The repertoire has 170,000 or so clones, 80% to 90% of them found once; the top ten carry about 1%. Sequenced: peripheral blood. The receptors derive from a woman under 30 who had recovered from COVID-19. Each CDR3 is given with its conserved first and last residue. The order of the fields is CDR3 length, V gene, clone size, D gene, J gene, CDR3 DNA, CDR3 protein. The D gene is left open where the match is weak. Size values are once, few and many counts, or a class for expanded clones, and some rows have none.

16	TRBV7-2	.	TRBD2	TRBJ2-3	TGTGCCAGCAGCTTAGGCCTAGCGGGCCCCGGGAATACGCAGTATTTT	CASSLGLAGPGNTQYF
12	TRBV4-3	.	.	TRBJ1-6	TGCGCCAGCAGCCAAGATGGGCGACCCCTCCACTTT	CASSQDGRPLHF
14	TRBV27	.	.	TRBJ2-5	TGTGCCAGCATGGAGGACAGCCGTAAAGAGACCCAGTACTTC	CASMEDSRKETQYF
16	TRBV7-9	few	.	TRBJ1-5	TGTGCCAGCAGCTTACGCGGCCGGGATAGCAATCAGCCCCAGCATTTT	CASSLRGRDSNQPQHF
17	TRBV19	many	TRBD2	TRBJ2-2	TGTGCCAGTAGTCGGGGACTAGCGGGAGTGAACACCGGGGAGCTGTTTTTT	CASSRGLAGVNTGELFF
14	TRBV19	.	TRBD1	TRBJ1-5	TGTGCCAGTAAGGAGACAGGGGTTAATCAGCCCCAGCATTTT	CASKETGVNQPQHF
16	TRBV7-3	.	TRBD1	TRBJ2-1	TGTGCCAGCAGCTTAACGAGGGGGACAGGGAACAATGAGCAGTTCTTC	CASSLTRGTGNNEQFF
14	TRBV6-6	.	.	TRBJ1-1	TGTGCCAGCAGTGAGCAGGTGGAACCCTATGAAGCTTTCTTT	CASSEQVEPYEAFF
15	TRBV11-2	.	TRBD2	TRBJ2-1	TGTGCCAGCAGCCGCACTAGCGGGACCTACAATGAGCAGTTCTTC	CASSRTSGTYNEQFF
15	TRBV9	.	.	TRBJ2-3	TGTGCCAGCAGCGTAGGTCCCTCCAGCACAGATACGCAGTATTTT	CASSVGPSSTDTQYF
16	TRBV7-2	.	.	TRBJ1-2	TGTGCCAGCAGCTCCAAGAAACGGACAGAGAACTATGGCTACACCTTC	CASSSKKRTENYGYTF
14	TRBV2	.	TRBD1	TRBJ1-1	TGTGCCAGCACCCTGGACAGGTTCAACACTGAAGCTTTCTTT	CASTLDRFNTEAFF
16	TRBV19	.	TRBD1	TRBJ2-5	TGTGCCAGTAGTATACCGGGACAGGGAACGGGAGAGACCCAGTACTTC	CASSIPGQGTGETQYF
17	TRBV6-2/TRBV6-3	.	.	TRBJ1-5	TGTGCCAGCAGCCTCAGGGGTGGAGCTAACAGCAATCAGCCCCAGCATTTT	CASSLRGGANSNQPQHF
15	TRBV5-1	.	TRBD2	TRBJ2-1	TGCGCCAGCAGCTTGGGGACTAGCGGGGGGCTTGAGCAGTTCTTC	CASSLGTSGGLEQFF
12	TRBV7-2	few	.	TRBJ2-7	TGTGCCAGCAGCTGGTGGGGCGGAGAGCAGTACTTC	CASSWWGGEQYF
14	TRBV6-5	.	.	TRBJ1-1	TGTGCCAGCAGTTACTCTTCAGGAGGGACTGAAGCTTTCTTT	CASSYSSGGTEAFF
13	TRBV7-3	.	TRBD1	TRBJ1-1	TGTGCCAGCAGTCTTGGGCAGACAGGGAAAGCTTTCTTT	CASSLGQTGKAFF
16	TRBV9	.	TRBD2	TRBJ2-3	TGTGCCAGCAGCGTCGGCGGGGGGGTATTCACAGATACGCAGTATTTT	CASSVGGGVFTDTQYF
15	TRBV5-1	.	.	TRBJ2-4	TGCGCCAGCAGCTTGGATCTGAGCCTAGTAAACATTCAGTACTTC	CASSLDLSLVNIQYF
14	TRBV15	.	.	TRBJ1-2	TGTGCCACCAGCAGTTCTCGGGGAAACTATGGCTACACCTTC	CATSSSRGNYGYTF
12	TRBV29-1	.	.	TRBJ2-7	TGCAGCGTTGAGGCCGGAGCCTACGAGCAGTACTTC	CSVEAGAYEQYF
16	TRBV5-8	.	TRBD1	TRBJ1-5	TGTGCCAGCAGCATAGGACAGGGAGGCGGCAATCAGCCCCAGCATTTT	CASSIGQGGGNQPQHF
15	TRBV7-2	.	TRBD1	TRBJ1-5	TGTGCCAGCAGCCTACAGGGGACAGGGAATCAGCCCCAGCATTTT	CASSLQGTGNQPQHF
11	TRBV7-6	once	TRBD2	TRBJ2-1	TGTGCCAGCAGCTTGGACGGGAGGGAGTTCTTC	CASSLDGREFF
17	TRBV6-6	once	.	TRBJ1-1	TGTGCCAGCAGTCCGAGGAAAATCAGGGGTCCGGGCACTGAAGCTTTCTTT	CASSPRKIRGPGTEAFF
16	TRBV6-5	.	TRBD1	TRBJ1-5	TGTGCCAGCAGTTGGACGGGACAGGGGGAGGGTCAGCCCCAGCATTTT	CASSWTGQGEGQPQHF
11	TRBV27	few	.	TRBJ2-1	TGTGCCAGCAGCCAATACAATGAGCAGTTCTTC	CASSQYNEQFF
15	TRBV6-6	.	TRBD1	TRBJ1-5	TGTGCCAGCAGTTACGACAGGGGGCGCGGCCAGCCCCAGCATTTT	CASSYDRGRGQPQHF
15	TRBV3-1/TRBV3-2	.	TRBD1	TRBJ1-4	TGTGCCAGCAGCCGTAGACAGGGGGCGAGCGAAAAACTGTTTTTT	CASSRRQGASEKLFF
16	TRBV15	.	.	TRBJ1-5	TGTGCCACCAGCAGAGAGGGGGGTGTGAGCAATCAGCCCCAGCATTTT	CATSREGGVSNQPQHF
16	TRBV24-1	.	TRBD2	TRBJ2-1	TGTGCCACCAGTGATCCGGGACTAGCGGGATTCAATGAGCAGTTCTTC	CATSDPGLAGFNEQFF
14	TRBV6-5	.	.	TRBJ2-7	TGTGCCAGCAGTCCCACAGGGCACCTCTGGGAGCAGTACTTC	CASSPTGHLWEQYF
16	TRBV24-1	few	TRBD1	TRBJ2-1	TGTGCCACCAGCGACGACAGGGTTTGGGCCCACAATGAGCAGTTCTTC	CATSDDRVWAHNEQFF
14	TRBV27	.	TRBD1	TRBJ2-7	TGTGCCAGCAGTGCGGACAGGGCTAGGTACGAGCAGTACTTC	CASSADRARYEQYF
14	TRBV6-5	.	.	TRBJ1-1	TGTGCCAGCAGTTACGGCTCGCAGGGTCGTGAGGTTTTCTTT	CASSYGSQGREVFF
16	TRBV9	.	.	TRBJ1-1	TGTGCCAGCAGCCCGCTTTCGGGATTCAGGGGAACTGAAGCTTTCTTT	CASSPLSGFRGTEAFF
13	TRBV6-5	once	.	TRBJ2-5	TGTGCCAGCAGCGGGACTCTTCAAGAGACCCAGTACTTC	CASSGTLQETQYF
13	TRBV7-3	.	.	TRBJ1-1	TGTGCCAGCAGCTTCTATCCCGGGACAGAAGCTTTCTTT	CASSFYPGTEAFF
14	TRBV10-3	.	.	TRBJ1-5	TGTGCCATCAGTGACCCGGGGGAAAATCAGCCCCAGCATTTT	CAISDPGENQPQHF
15	TRBV7-6	.	TRBD1	TRBJ2-1	TGTGCCAGCAGCCCTCGACAGGGGTTCTACAATGAGCAGTTCTTC	CASSPRQGFYNEQFF